This TCR beta chain appears in the sequencing data of a study of T cell responses to AZD1222 COVID-19 vaccine (dated by TCRdb to the early 2020s). Turning to the overall study: TCR sequencing was performed for roughly 240 trial participants, of whom 200 to 220 were given two doses of AZD1222 and around 26 were given two doses of MenACWY control vaccine. Trial participants were enrolled by age into 18-55, 56-69 and 70-plus year subgroups, with roughly 150, 30 and 60 TCR-sequenced participants respectively. Points the paper makes about the study in general: Participants were mostly white British and included more females than males, and it was suggested by the authors that clonal diversity may have been underestimated. In the small 56-69-year group, the increase in depth fell short of significance, most likely because of low power. Only 5 to 7 AZD1222 recipients were SARS-CoV-2 seropositive at baseline, limiting conclusions about previously exposed vaccinees. CD4 TCRs associated with the vaccine covered the entire spike protein, and the dominant responses were in regions 160-218 and 743-854. Because no day 14 peak-response samples were available, the repertoires could be characterized only after the peak T cell response. Nearly half of unique spike-specific TCRs reportedly recognized epitopes outside regions mutated in the B.1.351 and B.1.1.7 variants. After two AZD1222 doses, spike-specific TCR breadth and depth were significantly higher than at day 0 and than in MenACWY recipients.

V was cut back by 3 bases and J by 0 bases, leaving a gap of 6 bases between them. Reading the germline V gene gives CDR1 MGHRA and CDR2 YSYEKL. Counted from cysteine to phenylalanine, this CDR3 has 13 amino acids. Only CDR3 DNA remains: 39 bases, in frame from the first base. The meaning of the sample's time point label: about 28 days (+/-7) after the second vaccine dose. Because spike-specific TCR depth and breadth did not differ between the two schedules, AZD1222 recipients who got a second dose at roughly 4 weeks were pooled with those who got a second dose at roughly 12 weeks. The vaccinee samples were drawn from two UK trials, COV001 and COV002, one of which was a single-blind randomized controlled phase 2/3 trial testing AZD1222 (ChAdOx1 nCoV-19) in healthy adults. For TCRbeta chain sequencing, PBMC samples from trial participants were taken at day 0 and at day 28 after the second dose. The CDR3 regions of human TCRbeta chains were subjected to immunosequencing. The paper's processing steps were these. TCRs in the repertoires were matched against a reference library of SARS-CoV-2-specific TCRs that had been generated with the MIRA antigen-specificity platform. Breadth was defined as the fraction of unique TCRs that were SARS-CoV-2-associated. Depth was defined as the fraction of total T cells that were SARS-CoV-2-associated. Using the MIRA data, each spike-specific TCR was mapped to the spike region that the TCR reacts to and placed in a CD4 or CD8 class. Log10-transformed breadth and depth values were compared by one-way ANOVA with Sidak's multiple comparisons tests. The table was pulled from immuneACCESS by TCRdb, which kept in-frame rearrangements only. Such tables lose some clones; where checked, under half of the loss comes from unresolved V genes, and the rest has no known cause. That table gives V, J and clone size, and the DNA gave D and trimming. Here the sample has tens of thousands of clones; approximately 83% occur a single time. The top ten hold more than 15% of the sample.

For this clone: Its antigen specificity is not known. No qualities accompany the bases; no much larger clone lies one base away.

The sequence came from an adult who received the AZD1222 COVID-19 vaccine. The source was peripheral blood, collected 28 days after the second AZD1222 dose. The chain is encoded by TRBV4-1 joined to TRBJ2-7, with the D gene not confidently named. For the CDR3, the sequence is CASSQGNSYEQYF. The DNA is as follows: TGCGCCAGCAGCCAGGGGAACTCCTACGAGCAGTACTTC.